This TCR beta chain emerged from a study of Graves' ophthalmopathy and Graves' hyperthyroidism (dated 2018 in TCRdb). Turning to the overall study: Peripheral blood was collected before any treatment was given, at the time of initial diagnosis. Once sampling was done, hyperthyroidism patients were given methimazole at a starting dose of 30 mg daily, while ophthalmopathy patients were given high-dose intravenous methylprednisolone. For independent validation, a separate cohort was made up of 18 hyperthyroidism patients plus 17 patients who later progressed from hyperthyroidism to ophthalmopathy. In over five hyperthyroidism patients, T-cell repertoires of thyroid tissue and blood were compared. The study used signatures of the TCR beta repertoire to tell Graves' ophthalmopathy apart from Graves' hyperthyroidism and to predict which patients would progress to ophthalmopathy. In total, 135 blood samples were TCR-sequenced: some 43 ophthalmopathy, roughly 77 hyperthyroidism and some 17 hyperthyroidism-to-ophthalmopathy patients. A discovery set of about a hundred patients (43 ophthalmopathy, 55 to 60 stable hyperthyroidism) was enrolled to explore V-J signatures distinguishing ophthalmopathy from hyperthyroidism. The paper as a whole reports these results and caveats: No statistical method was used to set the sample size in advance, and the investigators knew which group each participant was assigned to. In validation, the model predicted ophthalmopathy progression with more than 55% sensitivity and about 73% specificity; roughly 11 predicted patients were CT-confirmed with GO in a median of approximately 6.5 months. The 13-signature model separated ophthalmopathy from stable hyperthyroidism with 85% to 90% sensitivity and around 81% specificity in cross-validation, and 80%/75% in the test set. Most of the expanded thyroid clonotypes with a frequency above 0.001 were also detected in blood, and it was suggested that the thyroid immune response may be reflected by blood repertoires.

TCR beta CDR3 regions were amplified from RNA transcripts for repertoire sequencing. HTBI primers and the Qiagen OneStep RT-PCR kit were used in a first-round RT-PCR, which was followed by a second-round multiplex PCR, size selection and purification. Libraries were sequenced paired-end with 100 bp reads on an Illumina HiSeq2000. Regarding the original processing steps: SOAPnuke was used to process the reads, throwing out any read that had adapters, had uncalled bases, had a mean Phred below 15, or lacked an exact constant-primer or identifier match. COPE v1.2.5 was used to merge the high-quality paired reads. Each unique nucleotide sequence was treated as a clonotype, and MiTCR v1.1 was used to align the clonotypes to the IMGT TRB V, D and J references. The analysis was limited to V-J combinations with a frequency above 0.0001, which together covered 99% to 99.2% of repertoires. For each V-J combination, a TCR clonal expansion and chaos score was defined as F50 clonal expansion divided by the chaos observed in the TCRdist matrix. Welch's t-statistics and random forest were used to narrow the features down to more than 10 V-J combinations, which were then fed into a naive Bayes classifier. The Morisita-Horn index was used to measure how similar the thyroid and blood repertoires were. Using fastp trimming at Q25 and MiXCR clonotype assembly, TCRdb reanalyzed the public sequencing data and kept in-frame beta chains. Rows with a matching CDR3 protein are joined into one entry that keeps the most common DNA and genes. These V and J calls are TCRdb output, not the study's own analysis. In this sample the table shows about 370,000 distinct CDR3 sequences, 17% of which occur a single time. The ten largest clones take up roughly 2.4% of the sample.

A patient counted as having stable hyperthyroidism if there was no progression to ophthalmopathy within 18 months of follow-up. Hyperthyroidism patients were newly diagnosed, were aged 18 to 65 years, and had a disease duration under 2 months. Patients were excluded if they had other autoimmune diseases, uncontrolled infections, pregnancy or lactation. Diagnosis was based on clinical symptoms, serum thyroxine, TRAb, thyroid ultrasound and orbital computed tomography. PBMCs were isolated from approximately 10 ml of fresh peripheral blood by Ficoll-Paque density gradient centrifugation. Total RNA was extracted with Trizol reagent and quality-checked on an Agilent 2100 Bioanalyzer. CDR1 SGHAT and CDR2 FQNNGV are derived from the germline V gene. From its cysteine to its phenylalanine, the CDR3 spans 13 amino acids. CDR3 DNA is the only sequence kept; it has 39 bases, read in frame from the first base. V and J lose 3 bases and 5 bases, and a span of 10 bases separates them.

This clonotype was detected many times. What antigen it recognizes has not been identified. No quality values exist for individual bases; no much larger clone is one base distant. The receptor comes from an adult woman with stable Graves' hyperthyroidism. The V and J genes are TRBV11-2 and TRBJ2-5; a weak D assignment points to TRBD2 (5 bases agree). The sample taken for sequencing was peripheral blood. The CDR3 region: CASSFRGLETQYF. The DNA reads TGTGCCAGCAGCTTCAGAGGGTTGGAGACCCAGTACTTC.